This entry features one T cell receptor beta chain sequence. Its antigen is still unknown. As TCR cDNA was made by 5'RACE template switching, a universal primer site and UMIs were added. TCRdb independently ran MiXCR on the 5' RACE reads; one entry per CDR3 protein. The sample lists approximately 610,000 distinct CDR3 sequences; about 17% were seen once. This sample stems from a study of T cells after yellow fever vaccination. The CDR3 length is 15 residues. Germline values: CDR1 LGHDT, CDR2 YNNKEL (reference sequence). The V gene lost 4 bases and the J gene lost 11 bases, with 23 bases spanning the gap. Study results and caveats: Secondary responses were weaker yet peaked faster, day 5 versus 15. Post-booster reappearance was seen for most primary-vaccination clones (around 96% CD4, about 88% CD8).

The rearrangement joins TRBV3-1 to TRBJ1-2; TRBD1 is a possible D gene (6 bases). Sequencing was performed on PBMCs, taken 5 days after the first yellow fever vaccination. The clonotype originates from a young man who received the YFV17D yellow fever vaccine. The CDR3 region is CASSPSAARGYRYTF. In nucleotides, the CDR3 is TGTGCCAGCAGCCCCTCAGCGGCCAGGGGTTACAGGTACACCTTC.